Below, 13 T cell receptor beta chains from the same sample are listed, as sequenced in a study of response to subunit inactivated influenza vaccine (dated by TCRdb to the late 2010s). This specimen's time point label, interpreted: approximately 40 days after influenza vaccine administration. Library preparation used RT-PCR. Data came from an Illumina HiSeq 2500. The public reads were reprocessed in TCRdb via fastp at Q25 and MiXCR, keeping in-frame beta chains. Rows matching on CDR3 protein sequence are summarized as one entry with the most common DNA and genes. Recorded for this sample are 500,000 or so distinct CDR3 sequences; 9.5% to 12% of them occurred a single time. Over 9.5% of the sample belongs to the ten largest clones. Sequences were derived from PBMCs from blood, sampled about 40 days after vaccination. These receptors were collected from a man aged 45-65 years who received an inactivated influenza vaccine. Donor details come from another sample of the same person, matched by shared clones.

This clonotype was detected only a few times. The chain has TRBV11-2 and TRBJ2-5, with 14 bases lining up with TRBD2. J lost 5 bases, V lost 5 bases, and 10 bases had no gene match. This CDR3 is built from 17 residues. Per germline, CDR1 SGHAT and CDR2 FQNNGV. CDR3: CASSKIMGLAGVETQYF. DNA of the CDR3: TGTGCCAGCAGCAAGATAATGGGACTAGCGGGAGTGGAGACCCAGTACTTC.

J is TRBJ2-3 and V is TRBV28; tentative D call: TRBD2 (7 bases). Deletions cut 6 bases from V and 2 bases from J, with 15 bases between. In germline, CDR1 is MDHEN, CDR2 SYDVKM. This CDR3 spans 15 amino acids. CDR3 loop: CASRQGGGNTDTQYF. CDR3 nucleotide sequence: TGTGCCAGCAGACAGGGCGGGGGCAACACAGATACGCAGTATTTT.

This chain joins TRBV12-3 or TRBV12-4 and TRBJ2-7; a possible D gene is TRBD1 (6 bases). The CDR3 contains 14 residues. V was pared by 3 bases and J by 3 bases, with 12 bases between. In DNA, the CDR3 is TGTGCCAGCAGTTTTACAGGGCAAAACTACGAGCAGTACTTC. Translating it yields CASSFTGQNYEQYF.

The chain employs TRBV10-3 and TRBJ2-7; D is undetermined. Trimming left V 10 bases short and J 7 bases short, with 17 bases between. CDR1 ENHRY and CDR2 SYGVKD come from the germline V gene. This CDR3 contains 12 residues. Written as DNA, the CDR3 is TGTGCCACTAAAGACGGCAGCACAGAGCAGTACTTC. This translates into CATKDGSTEQYF.

This clonotype has only one observation. It may be a read error: a sequence one base away is much more abundant. The chain joins TRBV5-1 to TRBJ2-7; 8 positions match TRBD1. This CDR3 contains 15 residues. V dropped 2 bases and J dropped 5; count of bases not matched to a gene: 9. Germline V gene data show CDR1 as SGHRS and CDR2 as YFSETQ. The CDR3 sequence is CASSFQGAASNEQYF. The CDR3 coding sequence is TGCGCCAGCAGCTTTCAGGGGGCAGCAAGTAACGAGCAGTACTTC.

V and J are TRBV20-1 and TRBJ1-1; 8 bases are a match to TRBD1. Germline V lookup: CDR1 DFQATT, CDR2 SNEGSKA (reference sequence). This CDR3 is 12 amino acids long. This chain's CDR3 is CSTDRDNTEAFF. The DNA of the CDR3 is TGCAGCACGGACAGGGACAACACTGAAGCTTTCTTT.

This clonotype appeared many times. This chain links TRBV29-1 with TRBJ2-5; D not certain. Between the trimmed V and J ends, which lost 3 bases and 3 bases, there was a span of 5 bases. Germline V lookup: CDR1 SQVTM, CDR2 ANQGSEA. The CDR3 extends over 11 amino acids. For the CDR3, the DNA is TGCAGCGTTGATAGAGAAGAGACCCAGTACTTC. Encoded protein: CSVDREETQYF.

This clonotype was observed at least ten times. This chain joins TRBV6-2 or TRBV6-3 and TRBJ2-3; 9 bases agree with TRBD1. This CDR3 is 15 amino acids long. In germline, CDR1 is MNHEY, CDR2 SVGEGT. Losses at the gene ends were 6 bases for V and 10 bases for J; bases not matched to a gene: 14. CDR3 loop: CASSTEGTGLVPQYF. The CDR3 DNA sequence: TGTGCCAGCAGCACCGAGGGGACAGGGCTGGTCCCGCAGTATTTT.

This clonotype was seen many times. The rearrangement links TRBV12-3 or TRBV12-4 to TRBJ1-4, with TRBD1 matching 11 bases. J gave up 5 bases and V 7 bases, and 6 bases lay outside the gene matches. There are 15 residues in the CDR3. The CDR3 region is CASTRTGGGNEKLFF. The CDR3 DNA follows: TGTGCCAGCACCCGGACAGGGGGCGGGAATGAAAAACTGTTTTTT.

This clonotype was seen a few times. The V call is TRBV12-3 or TRBV12-4, the J call TRBJ2-3, with TRBD2 matching 9 bases. The CDR3 contains 16 residues. Unmatched junction bases numbered 9, after V lost 3 bases and J lost 5 bases. The DNA of the CDR3 is TGTGCCAGCAGTTTCGTCGGCGGGGGGGCCGAAGATACGCAGTATTTT. Translating it yields CASSFVGGGAEDTQYF.

This clonotype was found many times. The CDR3 reads CASSLGPGQESIQYF. The DNA of the CDR3 is TGCGCCAGCAGCTTGGGTCCGGGGCAGGAAAGCATTCAGTACTTC. V is TRBV5-1 and J is TRBJ2-4; D possibly uses TRBD1 or TRBD2 (5 bases each). Germline V gives CDR1 SGHRS, CDR2 YFSETQ. This CDR3 has 15 amino acids. V was clipped by 0 bases and J by 9 bases, with 16 bases between them.

This clonotype was picked up a small number of times. The genes are TRBV10-3 and TRBJ2-1; 14 bases are a match to TRBD2. Germline V gives CDR1 ENHRY, CDR2 SYGVKD. The CDR3 totals 15 residues. The V gene end was trimmed by 4 bases and the J gene end by 6 bases; junction bases not matched to a gene: 2. This CDR3 is CAISGLAGGFNEQFF. CDR3 in DNA: TGTGCCATCAGTGGACTAGCGGGGGGGTTCAATGAGCAGTTCTTC.

V gene TRBV20-1 combines with J gene TRBJ1-5; the match to TRBD1 covers 7 bases. The length of the CDR3 is 14 residues. Germline V lookup: CDR1 DFQATT, CDR2 SNEGSKA (reference sequence). J gave up 9 bases and V 6 bases, and 14 bases lay outside the gene matches. CDR3 region: CSAPGAGGSRPQHF. Here the CDR3 DNA reads TGCAGTGCCCCAGGGGCAGGGGGATCGCGGCCCCAGCATTTT.